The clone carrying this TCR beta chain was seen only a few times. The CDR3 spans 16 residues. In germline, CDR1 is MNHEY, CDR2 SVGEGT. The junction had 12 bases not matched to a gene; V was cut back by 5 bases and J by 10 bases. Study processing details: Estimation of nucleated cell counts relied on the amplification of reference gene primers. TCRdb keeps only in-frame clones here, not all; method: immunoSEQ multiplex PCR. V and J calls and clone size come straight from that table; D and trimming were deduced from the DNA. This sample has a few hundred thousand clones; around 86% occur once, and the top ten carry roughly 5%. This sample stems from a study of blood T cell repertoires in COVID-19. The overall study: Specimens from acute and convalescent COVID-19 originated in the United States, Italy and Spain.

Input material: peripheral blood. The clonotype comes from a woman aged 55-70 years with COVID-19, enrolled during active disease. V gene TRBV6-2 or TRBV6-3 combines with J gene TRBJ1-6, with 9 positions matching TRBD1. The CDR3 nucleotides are TGTGCCAGCAGTGACCCCTGGACAGGGGTTTTCTCACCCCTCCACTTT. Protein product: CASSDPWTGVFSPLHF.